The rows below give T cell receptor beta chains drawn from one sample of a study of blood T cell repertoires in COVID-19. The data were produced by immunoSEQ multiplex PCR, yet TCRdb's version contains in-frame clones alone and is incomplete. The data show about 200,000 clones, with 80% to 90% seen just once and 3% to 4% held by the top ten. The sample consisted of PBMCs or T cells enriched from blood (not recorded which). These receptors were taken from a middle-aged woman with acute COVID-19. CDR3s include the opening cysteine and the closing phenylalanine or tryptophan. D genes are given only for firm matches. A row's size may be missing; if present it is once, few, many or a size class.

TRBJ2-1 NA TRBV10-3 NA CAISVDSNEQFF TGTGCCATCAGTGTGGACTCGAACGAGCAGTTCTTC
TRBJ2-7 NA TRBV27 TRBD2 CASSWAGGSYEQYF TGTGCCAGCAGCTGGGCGGGGGGTTCCTACGAGCAGTACTTC
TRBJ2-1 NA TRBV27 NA CASRAGSYNEQFF TGTGCCAGCAGAGCGGGCTCCTACAATGAGCAGTTCTTC
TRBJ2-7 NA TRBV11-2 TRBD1 CASSLEPGTAIMSSYEQYF TGTGCCAGCAGCTTAGAACCCGGGACAGCAATTATGAGCTCCTACGAGCAGTACTTC
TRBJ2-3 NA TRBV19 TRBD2 CASSIRLAGRVDTQYF TGTGCCAGTAGTATCCGACTAGCGGGGAGGGTGGATACGCAGTATTTT
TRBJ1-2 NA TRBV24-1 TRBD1 CATSDSGQGSGYTF TGTGCCACCAGTGATTCGGGACAGGGGTCTGGCTACACCTTC
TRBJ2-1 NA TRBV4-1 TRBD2 CASRRTSGSYNEQFF TGCGCCAGCAGACGGACTAGCGGCTCCTACAATGAGCAGTTCTTC
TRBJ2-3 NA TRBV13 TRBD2 CASSLGTSGRAGTQYF TGTGCCAGCAGCTTAGGAACTAGCGGGAGGGCCGGTACGCAGTATTTT
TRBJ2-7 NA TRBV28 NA CASFPAMSSYEQYF TGTGCCAGTTTTCCCGCAATGAGCTCCTACGAGCAGTACTTC
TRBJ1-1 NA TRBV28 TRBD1 CASSYVRGDGTEAFF TGTGCCAGCAGTTACGTCAGGGGGGATGGCACTGAAGCTTTCTTT
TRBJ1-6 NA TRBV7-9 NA CASSLESITSPLHF TGTGCCAGCAGCTTGGAGTCAATAACTTCACCCCTCCACTTT
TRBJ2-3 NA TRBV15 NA CATSTGRGQVVGTDTQYF TGTGCCACCAGCACAGGCCGGGGACAAGTAGTAGGCACAGATACGCAGTATTTT
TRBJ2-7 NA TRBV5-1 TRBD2 CASSSLAGATYEQYF TGCGCCAGCAGCTCTCTAGCGGGGGCTACCTACGAGCAGTACTTC
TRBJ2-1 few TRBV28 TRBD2 CASFRLADNEQFF TGTGCCAGCTTCAGACTAGCGGACAATGAGCAGTTCTTC
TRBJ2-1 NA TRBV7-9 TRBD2 CASSLTGTSNEQFF TGTGCCAGCAGCTTAACAGGGACTAGCAATGAGCAGTTCTTC
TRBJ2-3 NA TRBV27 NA CASKSFTDSSTDTQYF TGTGCCAGCAAAAGTTTCACGGACAGCAGCACAGATACGCAGTATTTT
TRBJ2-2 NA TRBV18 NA CASSPETGNTGELFF TGTGCCAGCTCACCAGAGACAGGGAACACCGGGGAGCTGTTTTTT
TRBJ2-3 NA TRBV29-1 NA CSVDLQGTDTQYF TGCAGCGTTGATCTTCAGGGGACAGATACGCAGTATTTT
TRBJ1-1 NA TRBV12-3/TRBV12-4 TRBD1 CASSRQGPGAFF TGTGCCAGCAGTCGACAGGGGCCCGGAGCTTTCTTT
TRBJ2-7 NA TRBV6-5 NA CASSYRAGNYEQYF TGTGCCAGCAGTTACAGGGCGGGAAACTACGAGCAGTACTTC
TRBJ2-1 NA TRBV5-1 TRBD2 CASSLGLAGRDEQFF TGCGCCAGCAGCTTGGGACTAGCGGGCAGGGATGAGCAGTTCTTC
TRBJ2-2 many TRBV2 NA CATTGGEAGELFF TGTGCCACTACAGGGGGGGAGGCCGGGGAGCTGTTTTTT
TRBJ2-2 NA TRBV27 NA CASSLLVAGAAGELFF TGTGCCAGCAGTTTATTAGTAGCTGGGGCAGCAGGGGAGCTGTTTTTT
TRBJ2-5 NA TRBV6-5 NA CASSARRREMETQYF TGTGCCAGCAGCGCGCGCCGGCGGGAAATGGAGACCCAGTACTTC
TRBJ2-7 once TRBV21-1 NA CASSPYEQYF TGTGCCAGCAGCCCTTACGAGCAGTACTTC
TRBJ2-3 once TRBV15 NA CATSRDRQAPADTQYF TGTGCCACCAGCAGAGATCGACAGGCCCCCGCAGATACGCAGTATTTT
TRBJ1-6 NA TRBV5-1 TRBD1 CASSLVLQGVVPYNSPLHF TGCGCCAGCAGCTTGGTTTTACAGGGGGTAGTCCCCTATAATTCACCCCTCCACTTT
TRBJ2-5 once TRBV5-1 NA CASSLSQGPGETQYF TGCGCCAGCAGCTTGTCCCAGGGGCCGGGGGAGACCCAGTACTTC
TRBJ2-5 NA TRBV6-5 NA CASGRGTQYF TGTGCCAGCGGCCGCGGGACCCAGTACTTC
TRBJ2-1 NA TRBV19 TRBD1 CASSRGGTGITEQFF TGTGCCAGTAGTCGGGGTGGGACAGGGATTACTGAGCAGTTCTTC
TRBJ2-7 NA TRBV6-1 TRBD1 CASSEALQGAHEQYF TGTGCCAGCAGTGAAGCGCTACAGGGGGCTCACGAGCAGTACTTC
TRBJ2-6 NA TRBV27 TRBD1 CASTVGQGIAGANVLTF TGTGCCAGCACGGTGGGACAGGGAATAGCTGGGGCCAACGTCCTGACTTTC
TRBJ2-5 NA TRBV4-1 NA CASSQESQGGETQYF TGCGCCAGCAGCCAAGAATCGCAGGGGGGAGAGACCCAGTACTTC
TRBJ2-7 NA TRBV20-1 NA CSASLGRVQPHEQYF TGCAGTGCTAGTTTGGGTCGGGTACAACCCCACGAGCAGTACTTC
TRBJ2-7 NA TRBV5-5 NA CASSIQIGTAYEQYF TGTGCCAGCAGCATACAGATTGGGACTGCCTACGAGCAGTACTTC
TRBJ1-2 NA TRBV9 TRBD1 CASSARTGIYGYTF TGTGCCAGCAGCGCGCGGACAGGGATCTATGGCTACACCTTC
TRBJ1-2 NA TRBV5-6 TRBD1 CASSGDSEGYTF TGTGCCAGCAGCGGGGACAGCGAAGGCTACACCTTC
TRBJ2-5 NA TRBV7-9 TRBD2 CASSLTSGRGETQYF TGTGCCAGCAGCTTAACTAGCGGGAGAGGAGAGACCCAGTACTTC
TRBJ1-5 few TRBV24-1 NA CATSDTGSDSNQPQHF TGTGCCACCAGTGATACAGGGTCGGATAGCAATCAGCCCCAGCATTTT
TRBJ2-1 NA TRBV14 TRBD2 CASTPLAGTSQFF TGTGCCAGCACACCCCTAGCGGGAACATCGCAGTTCTTC
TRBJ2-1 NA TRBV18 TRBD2 CASSPGLAVNEQFF TGTGCCAGCTCACCGGGACTAGCGGTCAATGAGCAGTTCTTC
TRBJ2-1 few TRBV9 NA CASSVDWGGINEQFF TGTGCCAGCAGCGTAGATTGGGGGGGCATCAATGAGCAGTTCTTC
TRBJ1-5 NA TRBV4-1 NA CASSPSGTLGNQPQHF TGCGCCAGCAGCCCGAGCGGGACTTTGGGCAATCAGCCCCAGCATTTT